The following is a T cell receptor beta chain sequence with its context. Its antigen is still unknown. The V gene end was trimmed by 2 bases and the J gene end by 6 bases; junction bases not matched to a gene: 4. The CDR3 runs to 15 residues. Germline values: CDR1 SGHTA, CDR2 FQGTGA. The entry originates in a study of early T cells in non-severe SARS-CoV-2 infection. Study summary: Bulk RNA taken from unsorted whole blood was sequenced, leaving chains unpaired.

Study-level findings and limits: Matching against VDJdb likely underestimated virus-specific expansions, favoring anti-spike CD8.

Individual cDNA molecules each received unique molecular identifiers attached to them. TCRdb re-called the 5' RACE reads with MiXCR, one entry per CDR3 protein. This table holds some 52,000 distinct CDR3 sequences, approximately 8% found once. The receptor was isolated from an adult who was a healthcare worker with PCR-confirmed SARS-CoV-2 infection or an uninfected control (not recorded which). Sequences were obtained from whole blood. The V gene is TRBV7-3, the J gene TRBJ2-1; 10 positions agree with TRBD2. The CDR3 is CASSLPLAGVNEQFF. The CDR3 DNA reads TGTGCCAGCAGCTTACCGCTAGCGGGAGTCAATGAGCAGTTCTTC.